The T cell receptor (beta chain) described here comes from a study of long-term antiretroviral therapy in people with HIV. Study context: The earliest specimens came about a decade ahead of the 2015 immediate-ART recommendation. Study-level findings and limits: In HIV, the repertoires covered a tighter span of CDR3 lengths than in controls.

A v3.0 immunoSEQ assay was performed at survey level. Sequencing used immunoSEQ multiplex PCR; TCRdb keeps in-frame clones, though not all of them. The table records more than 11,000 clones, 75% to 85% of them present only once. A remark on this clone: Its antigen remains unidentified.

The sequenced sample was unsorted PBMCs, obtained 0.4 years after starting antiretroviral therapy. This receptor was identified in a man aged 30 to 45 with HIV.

In DNA form, the CDR3 reads TGTGCCAGCAGAGGGGGCATTGAAGCTTTCTTT. Its translation is CASRGGIEAFF. This chain links TRBV6-1 with TRBJ1-1; TRBD1 agrees at 7 bases. Germline-derived CDR1 and CDR2 are MNHNS and SASEGT. The CDR3 has 11 residues. The ends lost 6 bases at V and 7 bases at J; junction bases unmatched: 2.